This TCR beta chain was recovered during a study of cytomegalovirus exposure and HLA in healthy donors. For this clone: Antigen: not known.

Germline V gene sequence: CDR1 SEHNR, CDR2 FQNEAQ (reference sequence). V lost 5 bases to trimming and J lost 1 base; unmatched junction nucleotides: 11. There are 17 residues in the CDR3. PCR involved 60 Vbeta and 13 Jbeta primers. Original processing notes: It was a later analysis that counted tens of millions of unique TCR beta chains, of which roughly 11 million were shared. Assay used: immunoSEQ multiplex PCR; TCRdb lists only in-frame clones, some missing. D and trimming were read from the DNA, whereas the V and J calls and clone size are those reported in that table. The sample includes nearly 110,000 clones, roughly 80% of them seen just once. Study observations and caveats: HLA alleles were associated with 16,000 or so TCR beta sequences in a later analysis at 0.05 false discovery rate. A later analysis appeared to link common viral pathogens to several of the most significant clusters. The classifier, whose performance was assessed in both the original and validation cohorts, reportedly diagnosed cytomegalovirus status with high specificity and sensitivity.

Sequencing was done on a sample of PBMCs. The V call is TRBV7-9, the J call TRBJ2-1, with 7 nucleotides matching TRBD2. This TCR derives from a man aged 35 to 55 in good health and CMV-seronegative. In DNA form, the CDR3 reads TGTGCCAGCAGCACGGTCGGGGGGTCTTTTTCCTACAATGAGCAGTTCTTC. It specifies CASSTVGGSFSYNEQFF.